These 12 T cell receptor beta chains came from one sample sequenced in a study of shared clonotypes between healthy human individuals. The data were produced by immunoSEQ multiplex PCR, yet TCRdb's version contains in-frame clones alone and is incomplete. The sample lists roughly 2.5 million clones, approximately 94% occurring once. Sequencing input: naive CD4+ T cells sorted from blood. Stated subset: CD45RA+ positively selected. The receptors originated from a man aged 18 to 35 in good health.

The chain carries TRBV7-2 and TRBJ1-2; D remains ambiguous. Germline-derived CDR1 and CDR2 are SGHTA and FQGNSA. V shed 2 bases and J shed 4 bases, with 8 bases lying between them. The CDR3 has 13 amino acids. As DNA, the CDR3 is TGTGCCAGCAGCTTATCCCCAGCCTATGGCTACACCTTC. Translated: CASSLSPAYGYTF. The entire variable domain, with the rest obtained from reference TRBV7-2 and TRBJ1-2, is as follows: GAGVSQSPSNKVTEKGKDVELRCDPISGHTALYWYRQSLGQGLEFLIYFQGNSAPDKSGLPSDRFSAERTGGSVSTLTIQRTQQEDSAVYLCASSLSPAYGYTFGSGTRLTVV.

CDR3 amino acids: CASTPLQGAGSPLHF. Written as DNA, the CDR3 is TGTGCCAGCACCCCTTTACAGGGCGCGGGTTCACCCCTCCACTTT. The chain employs TRBV6-5 and TRBJ1-6; TRBD1 is a possible D gene (6 bases). Germline V gene lookup returns CDR1 MNHEY and CDR2 SVGAGI. The CDR3 runs to 15 residues. The ends were cut back, 7 bases at V and 9 bases at J, with 19 bases in the middle.

Only one count was recorded for this clone. Different DNA sequences within this sample yield the same CDR3. The chain recombines TRBV30 with TRBJ2-2; D uncertain. The germline V gene encodes CDR1 GTSNPN and CDR2 SVGIG (reference sequence). The CDR3 consists of 12 residues. Between the trimmed V and J ends, which lost 2 bases and 0 bases, there was a span of 1 base. Here the CDR3 DNA reads TGTGCCTGGAGTTCGAACACCGGGGAGCTGTTTTTT. The encoded protein is CAWSSNTGELFF. The entire variable domain, with the rest obtained from reference TRBV30 and TRBJ2-2, is as follows: SQTIHQWPATLVQPVGSPLSLECTVEGTSNPNLYWYRQAAGRGLQLLFYSVGIGQISSEVPQNLSASRPQDRQFILSSKKLLLSDSGFYLCAWSSNTGELFFGEGSRLTVL.

This clone showed up just once. This chain links TRBV5-1 with TRBJ2-3; a weak D match, TRBD2 (5 bases). Germline lookup yields CDR1 SGHRS and CDR2 YFSETQ. Trimming removed 4 bases from V and 6 bases from J, with 12 bases in between. The CDR3 consists of 13 residues. The DNA for the CDR3 is TGCGCCAGCAGCCCAGGCGGGTTTGATACGCAGTATTTT. Encoded protein: CASSPGGFDTQYF.

V is TRBV15 and J is TRBJ2-1; the match to TRBD1 covers 7 bases. This CDR3 is built from 18 residues. J was trimmed by 4 bases and V by 0 bases; bases with no gene match: 12. Germline values: CDR1 LNHNV, CDR2 YYDKDF (reference sequence). The CDR3 DNA reads TGTGCCACCAGCAGAGATCCAGTGGACAGGTTACGTTACAATGAGCAGTTCTTC. As protein: CATSRDPVDRLRYNEQFF. The variable domain in full, with the rest retrieved from reference TRBV15 and TRBJ2-1, is DAMVIQNPRYQVTQFGKPVTLSCSQTLNHNVMYWYQQKSSQAPKLLFHYYDKDFNNEADTPDNFQSRRPNTSFCFLDIRSPGLGDTAMYLCATSRDPVDRLRYNEQFFGPGTRLTVL.

The rearrangement uses TRBV2 and TRBJ2-1; tentatively, D is TRBD2 (5 bases). Trimming took off 6 bases at V and 5 bases at J, with 11 bases between the two ends. This CDR3 is built from 13 residues. The germline V gene has CDR1 SNHLY and CDR2 FYNNEI. CDR3 nucleotide sequence: TGTGCCAGCAGGTGGACTTCTGACAATGAGCAGTTCTTC. Its translation is CASRWTSDNEQFF. The full variable domain, in which reference TRBV2 and TRBJ2-1 provide the parts outside the CDR3, is EPEVTQTPSHQVTQMGQEVILRCVPISNHLYFYWYRQILGQKVEFLVSFYNNEISEKSEIFDDQFSVERPDGSNFTLKIRSTKLEDSAMYFCASRWTSDNEQFFGPGTRLTVL.

The chain links TRBV7-3 to TRBJ2-3, with 10 bases lining up with TRBD2. J was trimmed by 2 bases and V by 4 bases; bases with no gene match: 6. The CDR3 has 16 residues. CDR1 SGHTA and CDR2 FQGTGA come from the germline V gene. The CDR3 region has the DNA TGTGCCAGCAGCTGGGGGACTAGCGCCGTCACAGATACGCAGTATTTT. Protein sequence: CASSWGTSAVTDTQYF.

Comments on this clone: At one boundary the junction diverges from the germline segment, which might be a read error. The CDR3 DNA reads as TGTGTCAGCAGTTACGGGGGACAGGGAACCTATGGCTACACCTTC. This encodes CVSSYGGQGTYGYTF. V and J are TRBV6-9 and TRBJ1-2; 9 bases agree with TRBD1. The V gene's germline CDR1 is MNHGY and CDR2 SVAAGI. The CDR3 spans 15 residues.

V gene TRBV6-4 combines with J gene TRBJ1-3; D might be TRBD1 (5 bases). The germline CDR1 and CDR2 sequences are MRHNA and SNTAGT. V gave up 0 bases and J gave up 9 bases, with 15 bases separating them. This CDR3 region has 15 residues. In DNA, the CDR3 is TGTGCCAGCAGTGACTCAGAAGGGACCCCGAGCACCATATATTTT. It encodes CASSDSEGTPSTIYF.

This clone occurred once. The J gene is TRBJ1-5, the V gene TRBV6-1; D not certain. Germline V gene data show CDR1 as MNHNS and CDR2 as SASEGT. The V end lost 7 bases, the J end lost 2 bases, and 18 bases lay between the germline ends. The CDR3 loop spans 16 amino acids. This CDR3 is CASTESLGLGNQPQHF. CDR3 DNA sequence: TGTGCCAGCACTGAGTCTTTAGGCTTGGGCAATCAGCCCCAGCATTTT.

V usage is TRBV6-1 and J usage is TRBJ2-2; tentative D call: TRBD1 (6 bases). This CDR3 has 14 amino acids. Germline CDR1 MNHNS, CDR2 SASEGT. Trimming removed 4 bases at V and 5 bases at J, with 11 bases between. The CDR3 nucleotides read TGTGCCAGCAGTGGCGAAACAGGGACCGGGGAGCTGTTTTTT. Amino acid sequence: CASSGETGTGELFF.

The CDR3 reads CASSTRTRDSPYEQYF. CDR3 DNA: TGTGCCAGTAGTACACGGACAAGGGATTCCCCCTACGAGCAGTACTTC. V is TRBV19 and J is TRBJ2-7, with D possibly being TRBD1 (5 bases). Germline assignment: CDR1 LNHDA and CDR2 SQIVND (reference sequence). The CDR3 runs 16 residues. Trimming took 4 bases from V and 2 from J, leaving 18 bases between them.